The T cell receptor (beta chain) under discussion was sequenced for a study of blood T cell repertoires in COVID-19 (dated by TCRdb to 2020 to 2021). For context, the study as a whole: Samples from collaborators originated in the United States, Italy and Spain and spanned both the acute and convalescent phases of COVID-19. The prospective study material was composed of cDNA or gDNA derived from T cells, B-cell-depleted T cells, or PBMCs. Subjects who had been exposed to COVID-19, were actively infected with it, or had recovered from it provided the deeply sampled blood TCRbeta repertoires that made up the dataset. A freely available public database, intended as a resource for researchers studying the immune response to SARS-CoV-2, is where the repertoires were released. Samples were obtained from the ongoing ImmuneRACE study (first 160 participants) and from some 1,300 subjects provided by 6 global collaborators. Sample metadata almost always included a de-identified subject ID, COVID-19 status, age in years and sex. Where HLA class I and class II types were available, the types were taken from metadata supplied by the sample provider, not from assay-based typing.

The research as a whole found: How much clinical and demographic metadata was included differed by source and by participant, and the metadata was provided uncurated.

Another Seattle source contributed samples from volunteer blood donors who had recovered from COVID-19. The collaborating institutions used their own protocols to collect whole blood in K2EDTA tubes. Collaborator samples were shipped for TCRbeta analysis as frozen whole blood, isolated PBMCs, or DNA extracted from either sample type. TCRbeta CDR3 regions were amplified from genomic DNA by means of the immunoSEQ Assay, a bias-controlled multiplex PCR. In the source study's methods: The number of nucleated cells in each sample was estimated from the amplification of reference gene primers within the assay. To quantify the absolute abundance of each unique TCRbeta CDR3 rearrangement, sequence reads were collapsed and filtered. For each sample, productive Simpson clonality was calculated by taking the square root of Simpson's diversity index across productive rearrangements. TCRdb stores this immuneACCESS table with in-frame sequences only. Part of the clones is absent; in the studies checked, under half of the shortfall reflects unresolved V genes, and no reason is known for the rest. V, J and clone size derive from that table, while D and trimming were established from the DNA sequence. The sample includes under 250,000 clones, with around nine tenths observed a single time. Under 2% of the sample lies in the top ten.

For this clone: Its antigen remains undetermined. No qualities accompany the bases; no much larger clone lies one base away.

This sequence originates from a woman aged 60-75 years who had recovered from COVID-19. Specimen: peripheral blood.

CDR3 reads: CASSPGTASNTEAFF. The nucleotide sequence is given as TGTGCCAGCAGCCCCGGGACAGCCTCGAACACTGAAGCTTTCTTT. The V and J segments used are TRBV11-3 and TRBJ1-1, and 7 junction bases match TRBD1. Reading from cysteine to phenylalanine, the CDR3 counts 15 amino acids. Just the 45-base CDR3 DNA is kept, in frame starting at base 1. V is pruned by 5 bases and J by 1 base, leaving 7 bases of the junction without a gene match. In the germline V gene, CDR1 corresponds to SGHNT and CDR2 to YENEEA. Full variable domain (CDR3 extended with the reference TRBV11-3 and TRBJ1-1 proteins): EAGVVQSPRYKIIEKKQPVAFWCNPISGHNTLYWYLQNLGQGPELLIRYENEEAVDDSQLPKDRFSAERLKGVDSTLKIQPAELGDSAVYLCASSPGTASNTEAFFGQGTRLTVV.